One T cell receptor beta chain is described in this entry. Clones were read by immunoSEQ multiplex PCR, and TCRdb kept only the in-frame ones, dropping some. The table has 250,000 to 400,000 clones, about 88% seen once. Deletions cut 5 bases from V and 2 bases from J, with 15 bases between. From germline, CDR1 is SGHTA and CDR2 FQGNSA. The CDR3 covers 15 residues. This sample was taken from a study of blood T cell repertoires in COVID-19. The wider study: Sites across the United States, Italy and Spain contributed samples from acute and convalescent COVID-19. PBMCs, B-cell-depleted T cells, or T cells provided the cDNA or gDNA that made up the material.

Across 24 US areas, participants ranged in age from about 18 to 100 years. Recovered participants had two consecutive negative NP/OP PCR tests, healthcare professional clearance, or symptom resolution. This chain uses TRBV7-2 with TRBJ1-1; possible D gene TRBD1, 5 bases. What was sequenced was PBMCs or T cells enriched from blood (not recorded which). The clonotype was recovered from a man in his sixties who had recovered from COVID-19. The CDR3 nucleotides read TGTGCCAGCAGCACTAGCGGGGGGAGAAACACTGAAGCTTTCTTT. Residues: CASSTSGGRNTEAFF.